This record covers a single TCR beta chain. Its antigen is currently unknown. This CDR3 comprises 14 residues. Deletions cut 3 bases from V and 3 bases from J, with 12 bases between. CDR1 and CDR2 (germline): SGHVS, FQNEAQ. These data come from a study of blood T cells in healthy people across ages. Study observations and caveats: Using unsorted PBMCs precluded a conclusive naive versus antigen-experienced comparison.

PBMCs were isolated at a quantity of at least 7 million per sample. With a J-beta primer mix and a sample-barcoded 5' primer, a second PCR ran 7 to 11 cycles. Every sample produced at least 2.5 million CDR3-containing paired-end reads. TCRdb analysed the 5' RACE reads with MiXCR anew, one entry per CDR3 protein. The top ten clones hold 22% of a sample with approximately 800,000 distinct CDR3 sequences, 58% of them seen once. This rearrangement joins TRBV7-8 to TRBJ2-7, with D perhaps assigned TRBD1 or TRBD2 (5 bases each). The source material was blood. This TCR derives from a man aged 25 to 45 in good health. The CDR3 loop reads CASSFGDAFYEQYF. CDR3 in DNA: TGTGCCAGCAGCTTCGGGGACGCGTTCTACGAGCAGTACTTC.